This TCR beta chain was sequenced in a study of vaccination effects on CD4 cells after COVID-19. Study-level background: Pre-vaccine samples were drawn 16 days and one week before the first dose.

V dropped 4 bases and J dropped 1; count of bases not matched to a gene: 2. The CDR3 sequence is 14 residues long. CDR1 is SGHRS and CDR2 is YFSETQ in the germline V gene. Regarding this clone: The antigen is not known.

Study outcomes and limitations: In the late period after vaccination, infection- and vaccine-induced clones contracted markedly.

Produced via immunoSEQ multiplex PCR; TCRdb's table is partial and in-frame only. This table holds tens of thousands of clones, under 85% found once. Antigen-specific CD4+ T cells expanded by the ViraFEST assay with viral peptide pools were then sequenced. Isolating CD4+ T cells followed approximately 9 days of culture. This person caught SARS-CoV-2 sometime from March to December 2020, and PCR testing confirmed the infection. Approximately 2.1 million PBMC were placed in each well, which was supplemented with approximately 9.9 IU/ml IL-2 and approximately 10 ug/ml peptides. Half-medium replacement with IL-2 medium occurred on days 3 and 7.

The chain combines TRBV5-1 with TRBJ2-1, with 7 nucleotides matching TRBD1. This clonotype originated in a human donor who had a prior SARS-CoV-2 infection. The sample in question was CD4+ T cells from PBMCs cultured with a peptide pool, obtained before COVID-19 vaccination. This chain's CDR3 is CASSAQGSYNEQFF. The CDR3 nucleotides read TGCGCCAGCAGCGCACAGGGGTCCTACAATGAGCAGTTCTTC.